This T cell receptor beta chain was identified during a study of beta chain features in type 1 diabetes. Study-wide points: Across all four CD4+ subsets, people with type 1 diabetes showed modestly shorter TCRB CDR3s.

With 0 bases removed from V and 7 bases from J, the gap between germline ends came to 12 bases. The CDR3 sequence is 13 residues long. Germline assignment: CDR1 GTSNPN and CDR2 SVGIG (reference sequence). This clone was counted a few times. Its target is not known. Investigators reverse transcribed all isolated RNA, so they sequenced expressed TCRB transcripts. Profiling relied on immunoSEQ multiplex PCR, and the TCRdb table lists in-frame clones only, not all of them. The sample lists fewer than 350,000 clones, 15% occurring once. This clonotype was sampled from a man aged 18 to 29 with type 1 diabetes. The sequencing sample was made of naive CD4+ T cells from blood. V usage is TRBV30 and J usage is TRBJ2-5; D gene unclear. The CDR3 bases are TGTGCCTGGAGTGTATCCTCCTCCGGGACCCAGTACTTC. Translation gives CAWSVSSSGTQYF.